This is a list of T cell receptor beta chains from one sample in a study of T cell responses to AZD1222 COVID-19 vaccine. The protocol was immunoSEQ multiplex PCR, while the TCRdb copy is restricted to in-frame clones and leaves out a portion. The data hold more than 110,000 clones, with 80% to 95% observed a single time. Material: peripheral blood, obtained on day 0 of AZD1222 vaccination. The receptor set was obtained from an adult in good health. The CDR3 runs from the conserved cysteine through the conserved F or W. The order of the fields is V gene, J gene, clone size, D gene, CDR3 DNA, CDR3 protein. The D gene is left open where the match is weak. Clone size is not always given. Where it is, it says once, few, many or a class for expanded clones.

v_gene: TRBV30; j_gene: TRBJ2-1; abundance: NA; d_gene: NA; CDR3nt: TGTGCCTGGAGTCCGATGAATGAGCAGTTCTTC; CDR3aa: CAWSPMNEQFF
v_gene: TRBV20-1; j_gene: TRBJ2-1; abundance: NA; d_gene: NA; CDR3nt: TGCAGTGCTAGTTACGATCTGTACAATGAGCAGTTCTTC; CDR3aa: CSASYDLYNEQFF
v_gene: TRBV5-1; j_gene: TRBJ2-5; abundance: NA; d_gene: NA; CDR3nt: TGCGCCAGCAGCTTGTACGTGGTGGGAGCTGCAGAGACCCAGTACTTC; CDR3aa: CASSLYVVGAAETQYF
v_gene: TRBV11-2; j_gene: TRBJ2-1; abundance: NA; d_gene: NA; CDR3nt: TGTGCCAGCAGCTTACAGGGCCGGCCCAATGAGCAGTTCTTC; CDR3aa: CASSLQGRPNEQFF
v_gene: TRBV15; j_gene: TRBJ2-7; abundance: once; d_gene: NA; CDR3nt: TGTGCCACCAGCAGTCACAGACAGTACGAGCAGTACTTC; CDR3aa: CATSSHRQYEQYF
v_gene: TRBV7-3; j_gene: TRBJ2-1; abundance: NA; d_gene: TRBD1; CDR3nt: TGTGCCAGCAGCTTAAGACAGGGAAGGAAGGATGAGCAGTTCTTC; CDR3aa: CASSLRQGRKDEQFF
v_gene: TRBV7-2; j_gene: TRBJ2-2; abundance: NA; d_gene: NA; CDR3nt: TGTGCCAGCAGCTTAAGTGGGGAGAGGGGACTCAACACCGGGGAGCTGTTTTTT; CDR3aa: CASSLSGERGLNTGELFF
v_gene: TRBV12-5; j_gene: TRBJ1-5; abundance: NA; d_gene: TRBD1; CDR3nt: TGTGCTAGTGGTTTGGGAACAGGGGCAAGCAATCAGCCCCAGCATTTT; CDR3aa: CASGLGTGASNQPQHF
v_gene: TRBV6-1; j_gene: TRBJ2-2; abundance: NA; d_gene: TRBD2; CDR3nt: TGTGCCAGCAGTGAACCTGGACTAGCGGGAGCCGGGGAGCTGTTTTTT; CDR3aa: CASSEPGLAGAGELFF
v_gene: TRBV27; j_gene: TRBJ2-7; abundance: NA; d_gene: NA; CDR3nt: TGTGCCAGCAGCCCGGACAGAGCCTACGAGCAGTACTTC; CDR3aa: CASSPDRAYEQYF
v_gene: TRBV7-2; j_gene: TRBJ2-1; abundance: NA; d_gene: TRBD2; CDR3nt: TGTGCCAGCAGCTGGGGACTAGCGGGGCGCTACAATGAGCAGTTCTTC; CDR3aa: CASSWGLAGRYNEQFF
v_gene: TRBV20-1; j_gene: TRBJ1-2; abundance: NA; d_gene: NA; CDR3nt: TGCAGTGCTAGATATAGGAGCGGCTACACCTTC; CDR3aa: CSARYRSGYTF
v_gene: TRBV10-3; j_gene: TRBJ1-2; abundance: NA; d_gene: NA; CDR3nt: TGTGCCGTCACTAAGAACCCAAACTATGGCTACACCTTC; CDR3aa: CAVTKNPNYGYTF
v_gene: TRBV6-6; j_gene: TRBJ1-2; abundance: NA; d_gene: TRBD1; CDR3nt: TGTGCCAGCAGTCGACGGGACAGCGACCCGTCTCTCTATGGCTACACCTTC; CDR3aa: CASSRRDSDPSLYGYTF
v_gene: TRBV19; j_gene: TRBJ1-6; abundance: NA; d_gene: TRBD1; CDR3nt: TGTGCCAGTAGCGGGACAGGGTGGACCTATAATTCACCCCTCCACTTT; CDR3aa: CASSGTGWTYNSPLHF
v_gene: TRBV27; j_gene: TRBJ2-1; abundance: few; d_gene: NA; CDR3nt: TGTGCCAGCCGGGGGGCAGGGGGCCGTTCAGGAAAGAATGAGCAGTTCTTC; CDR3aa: CASRGAGGRSGKNEQFF
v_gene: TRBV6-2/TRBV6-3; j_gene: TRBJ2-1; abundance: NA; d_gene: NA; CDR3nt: TGTGCCAGCAGTTACGCCCTAGCCTTCCGTCCTGAGCAGTTCTTC; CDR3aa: CASSYALAFRPEQFF
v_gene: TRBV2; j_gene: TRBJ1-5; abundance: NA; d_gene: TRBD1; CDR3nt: TGTGCCAGCATGGACAGGGGAAACGGCAATCAGCCCCAGCATTTT; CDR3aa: CASMDRGNGNQPQHF
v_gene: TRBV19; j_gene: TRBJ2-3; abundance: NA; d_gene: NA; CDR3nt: TGTGCCAGTAGTATGGCTAGCGGCACAGATACGCAGTATTTT; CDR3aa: CASSMASGTDTQYF
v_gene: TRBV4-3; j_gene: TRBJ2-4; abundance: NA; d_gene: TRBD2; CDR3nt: TGCGCCAGCAGCCAAGAGTTAGCGGGAGCAGTGAACATTCAGTACTTC; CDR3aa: CASSQELAGAVNIQYF
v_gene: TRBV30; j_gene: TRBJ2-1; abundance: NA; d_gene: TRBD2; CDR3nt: TGTGCCTCCGCGGGAGTCAGTGAGCAGTTCTTC; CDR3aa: CASAGVSEQFF
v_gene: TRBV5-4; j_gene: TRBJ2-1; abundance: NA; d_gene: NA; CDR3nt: TGTGCCAGTGTATCCTTGGGTAATGAGCAGTTCTTC; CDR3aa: CASVSLGNEQFF
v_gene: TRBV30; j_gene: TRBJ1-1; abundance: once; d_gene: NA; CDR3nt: TGTGCCTGGAGTGCGTCCCTTACAGGGCCCACTGAAGCTTTCTTT; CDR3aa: CAWSASLTGPTEAFF
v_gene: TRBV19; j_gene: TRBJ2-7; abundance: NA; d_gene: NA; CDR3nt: TGTGCCAGTAGTAGAGGGGAAACCTACGAGCAGTACTTC; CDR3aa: CASSRGETYEQYF
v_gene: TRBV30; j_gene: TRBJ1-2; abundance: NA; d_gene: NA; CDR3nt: TGTGCCTGGATGGAGACGGGAATCTACTCTTTTAACTATGGCTACACCTTC; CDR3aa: CAWMETGIYSFNYGYTF
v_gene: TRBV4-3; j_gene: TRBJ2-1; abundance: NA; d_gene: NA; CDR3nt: TGCGCCAGCAGCCCCGGGACTGGAAATGAGCAGTTCTTC; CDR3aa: CASSPGTGNEQFF
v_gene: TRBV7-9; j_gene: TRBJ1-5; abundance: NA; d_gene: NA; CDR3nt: TGTGCCAGCAGCTTAGTCGGGATCAATCAGCCCCAGCATTTT; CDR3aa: CASSLVGINQPQHF
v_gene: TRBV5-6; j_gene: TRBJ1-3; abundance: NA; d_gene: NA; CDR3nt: TGTGCCAGCAGCACATCCCAAAGCTCTGGAAACACCATATATTTT; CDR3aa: CASSTSQSSGNTIYF
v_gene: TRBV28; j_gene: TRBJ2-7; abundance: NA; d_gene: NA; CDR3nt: TGTGCCAGCAGTTTCCCCGGGGGCAATTTCCACGAGCAGTACTTC; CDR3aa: CASSFPGGNFHEQYF
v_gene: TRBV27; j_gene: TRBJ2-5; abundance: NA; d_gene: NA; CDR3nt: TGTGCCAGCAGAGAGGAGGGCCGGGAGACCCAGTACTTC; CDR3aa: CASREEGRETQYF
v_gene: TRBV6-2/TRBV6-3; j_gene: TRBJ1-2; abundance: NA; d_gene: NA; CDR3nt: TGTGCCAGCAGCGTTGGGTCTCACTACACCTTC; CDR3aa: CASSVGSHYTF
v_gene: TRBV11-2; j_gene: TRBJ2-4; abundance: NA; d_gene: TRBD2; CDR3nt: TGTGCCAGCAGCCGGGAGTTAGCGGGAGGAGGAAACATTCAGTACTTC; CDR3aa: CASSRELAGGGNIQYF
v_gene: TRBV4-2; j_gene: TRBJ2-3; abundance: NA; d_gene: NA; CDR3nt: TGTGCCAGCAGTCCGTGGGTTAGCACAGATACGCAGTATTTT; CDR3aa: CASSPWVSTDTQYF
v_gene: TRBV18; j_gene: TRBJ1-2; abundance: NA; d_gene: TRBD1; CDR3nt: TGTGCCAGCTCACCGGACAGGGACTATGGCTACACCTTC; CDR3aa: CASSPDRDYGYTF
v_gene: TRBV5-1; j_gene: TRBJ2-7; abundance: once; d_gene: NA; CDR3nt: TGCGCCAGCAGCCGAGGGCGGGGAAACGATCGGGAGCAGTACTTC; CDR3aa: CASSRGRGNDREQYF
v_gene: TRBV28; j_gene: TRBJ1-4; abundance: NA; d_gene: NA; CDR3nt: TGTGCCAGCGGGTCGACGGCTAATGAAAAACTGTTTTTT; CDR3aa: CASGSTANEKLFF
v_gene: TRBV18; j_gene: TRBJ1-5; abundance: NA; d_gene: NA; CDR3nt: TGTGCCAGCTCAGCCGCTGGGGCATTCGGGCAGCCCCAGCATTTT; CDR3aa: CASSAAGAFGQPQHF
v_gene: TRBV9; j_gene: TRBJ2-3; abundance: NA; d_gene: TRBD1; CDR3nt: TGTGCCAGCAGCGTAGGGGACAGGCGAATATTCACAGATACGCAGTATTTT; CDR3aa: CASSVGDRRIFTDTQYF
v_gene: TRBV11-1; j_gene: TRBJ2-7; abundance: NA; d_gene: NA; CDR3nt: TGTGCCAGCAGCTTAATTGGAGCCTCCTACGAGCAGTACTTC; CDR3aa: CASSLIGASYEQYF
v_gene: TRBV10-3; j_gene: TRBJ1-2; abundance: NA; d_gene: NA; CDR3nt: TGTGCCATCAGTGAGTCTTGGGGAATCCATGGCTACACCTTC; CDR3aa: CAISESWGIHGYTF
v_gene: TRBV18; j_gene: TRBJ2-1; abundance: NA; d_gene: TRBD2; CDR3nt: TGTGCCAGCTCACCACCTAGCGGGAGTAGAAATGAGCAGTTCTTC; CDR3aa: CASSPPSGSRNEQFF
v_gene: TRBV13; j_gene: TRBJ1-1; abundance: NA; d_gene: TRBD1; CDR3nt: TGTGCCAGCAGCCCTCAGGGGGGTACTGAAGCTTTCTTT; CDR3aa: CASSPQGGTEAFF
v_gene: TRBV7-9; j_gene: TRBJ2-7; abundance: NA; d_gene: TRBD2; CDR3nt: TGTGCCTGGGCGGGGACTAGCGGGAGTCTGTACGAGCAGTACTTC; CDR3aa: CAWAGTSGSLYEQYF
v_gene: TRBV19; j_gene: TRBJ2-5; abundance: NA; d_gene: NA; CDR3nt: TGTGCCAGTACCTCCATCCCGCAGGGGGAGACCCAGTACTTC; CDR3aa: CASTSIPQGETQYF
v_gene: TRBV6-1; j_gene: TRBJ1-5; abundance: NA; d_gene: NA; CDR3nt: TGTGCCAGCAGTGAAGAGGTGGGAAGCAATCAGCCCCAGCATTTT; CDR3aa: CASSEEVGSNQPQHF